This T cell receptor beta chain was recorded in a study of cytomegalovirus exposure and HLA in healthy donors (dated by TCRdb to about 2017). For the wider study: In an earlier analysis of fewer than 750 of the donors, 250 to 300 Gb of sequence data and 100 million or so unique TCR beta sequences from 150 million to 200 million T cells were reported. Approximately 310 gigabases of sequencing data and tens of millions of unique TCR sequences made up an early release that covered several hundred HLA-typed donors. Among the approximately 430 genotyped donors, approximately 76% belonged to the genetic ancestry cluster associated with self-reported Caucasian donors. The study aimed to test whether cataloging public T cell receptors could reveal signatures of past pathogen exposure. The study profiled the T cell repertoires of about 640 subjects by immunosequencing and related them to cytomegalovirus serostatus. Besides the first cohort of 550 to 750 subjects, a separate validation cohort made up of about 120 different subjects was used. The study combined high-throughput TCR immunosequencing, statistical association of individual TCRs with disease status, and machine learning to predict cytomegalovirus infection status. A later analysis re-analyzed previously published TCR beta repertoires from roughly 630 donors and added high-resolution HLA genotyping to study TCR occurrence patterns. Rather than using new phenotypic data, the later analysis identified candidate immune exposures from TCR beta sequences and from how often those sequences occurred across donors. An earlier analysis of approximately 500 of the donors applied high-throughput TCR beta sequencing to assess whether each TCR beta V gene segment acted as functional or pseudogenic. Donor age, sex, ethnicity and CMV serostatus were compiled together with the repertoire data. Genome-wide SNP genotypes for about three fifths of the roughly 670 donors were used in a later genetic analysis, which treated that subset as a discovery cohort. Every discovery cohort repertoire had been produced on one sequencing platform. HLA typing covered class I and class II loci at four-digit resolution. Typing coverage varied by locus: roughly 620-640 donors for A, B, C, DRB1 and DQB1; some 520 for DQA1; approximately 570 for DPA1; some 470 for DPB1. About five DR-DQ haplotypes were treated as single units for association and clustering because of strong linkage in the cohort. Across some 400 genotyped donors of the cohort, an average of roughly 200,000 unique TCR beta nucleotide sequences per donor were sequenced, and approximately 17% of those sequences were non-productive.

Notes on this clone: Its binding antigen is unknown. Base-call qualities are not available, and no considerably larger clone is one nucleotide away.

CDR3 length: 15 amino acids, cysteine to phenylalanine. Only the CDR3 region is kept as DNA, spanning 45 bases read in frame from base 1. In the germline V gene, CDR1 corresponds to SGDLS and CDR2 to YYNGEE. Ends trimmed: V by 3 bases, J by 2 bases; bases unmatched to a gene: 5. In total, 600 or so healthy bone marrow donors made up the cohort. At the time of sampling, every cohort member was nominally healthy, though immune exposures that went unrecorded were likely present. The donor was CMV seronegative and belonged to the group of 350 or so seronegative cohort members. Each donor provided a peripheral blood sample, and peripheral blood mononuclear cells were used for TCR beta sequencing. The Qiagen DNeasy Blood Extraction Kit was used to extract genomic DNA from the blood cell samples. The study at large found these results: In a later analysis, the rate of TCR association differed among HLA loci, with DRB1 alleles having the most associated TCRs and HLA-C alleles having the fewest. Assigning TCR associations to individual alleles was difficult when HLA alleles, especially DR and DQ, strongly co-occurred. The 87-base-pair reads could not distinguish some IMGT-functional V segments, including TRBV6-2 and TRBV6-3, so those segments were excluded. Because HLA typing was missing for some donors at each locus, association tests included only the typed subset. A further reported finding was that TCR beta sequences accurately predicted the HLA-A and HLA-B alleles for most subjects in the first cohort. Several of the top co-occurrence clusters appeared to be linked to parvovirus B19, influenza, CMV and Epstein-Barr virus, according to a later analysis. Most TCR sequences were seen in very few donors, while some public TCRs were found in many individuals. Broadly in line with IMGT annotations, most TCR beta V segments showed up in productive rearrangements about 87% or about 30% of the time in an earlier analysis of approximately 600 of the donors. Because counts were too low, roughly 16 rarely observed V segments, including chromosome 9 orphons, were excluded from the earlier analysis of roughly 580 of the donors. Presence/absence analyses assumed roughly uniform sequencing depth across donors, an assumption that may not hold. Cytomegalovirus status was reported to be diagnosed by the classifier with high specificity and sensitivity in both the original and validation cohorts. In a later analysis, HLA-associated TCR beta chains were found to be more clonally expanded and to have lower generation probabilities than equally common non-associated chains. According to a later genetic analysis, donors in an Asian-associated ancestry cluster had fewer N-insertions in productive TCRs than the roughly 670-donor mean. In a later analysis, most CMV-associated TCR beta chains were found to appear HLA-restricted, with HLA associations seemingly driven largely by CMV exposure. The cohort was sequenced for TCR beta chains only, and without alpha or paired-chain data the features that could be detected were limited. V-gene and J-gene trimming of TCR beta chains was associated with a missense DCLRE1C variant in a later genetic analysis, and the association was replicated in an independent cohort. The authors suggested that the approach could potentially be extended to other disease states and immunological phenotypes. A few of the identified cytomegalovirus-associated TCR beta chains were confirmed in vitro to be specific for cytomegalovirus antigens. Immune exposure information for the cohort was limited to CMV serostatus. In a later analysis, some 18,000 TCR beta sequences were associated with specific HLA alleles at a false discovery rate of 0.05. Linkage disequilibrium might explain the correlated functional status among segregating V segments, but an unknown experimental factor could not be excluded. In the study, around 160 TCR beta chains were listed as associated with cytomegalovirus. A group of highly shared sequence variants was considered likely to be a technical artifact of the sequencing pipeline.

The library was generated by the immunoSEQ multiplex PCR assay. A mixture of 60 forward primers for TCR Vbeta segments and 13 reverse primers for TCR Jbeta segments was used in the multiplex PCR. A multiplex PCR assay on genomic DNA amplified the CDR3 region of rearranged TCR beta genes. On the Illumina HiSeq System, the amplified TCR beta libraries were sequenced as 87-base-pair reads. Per the source publication's procedure: A later analysis tallied 75 million to 95 million unique TCR beta chains across the 650 to 750 repertoires, and around 10 million of those chains were shared by two or more donors. A nearest-neighbor algorithm error-corrected the raw reads and collapsed the reads into unique sequences, merging closely related sequences to remove PCR and sequencing errors. V, D and J gene segments were assigned by aligning CDR3 sequences to IMGT reference sequences. For a sequence to be retained, a match of at least six nucleotides to both a V gene segment and a J gene segment was required. A rearrangement counted as productive if the CDR3 had no stop codons and remained in frame with V and J, and every other rearrangement counted as non-productive. CDR3 was defined according to IMGT convention as the region running from the second conserved V-encoded cysteine to the conserved J-encoded phenylalanine. The earlier analysis of about 560 of the donors excluded any sequence lacking an unambiguous match to a single V gene segment. In an earlier analysis of 450 to 700 of the donors, V segments were called functional above 56.7% productive rearrangements and were called segregating when the between-donor standard deviation exceeded 5%. A statistical classification framework was developed to diagnose cytomegalovirus status using the catalog of TCR beta chain sequences. In a later analysis, TCR nucleotide sequences were compared against IMGT/GENE-DB human TR gene sequences so that V and J genes could be assigned. Using the TCRdist pipeline, a later analysis assigned CDR3 sequences along with most-parsimonious VDJ recombination scenarios. In a later analysis, every TCR beta chain was defined by the combination of its CDR3 amino acid sequence and its V-gene family, and reads without a unique V-gene family were dropped. To address suspected cross-contamination and a sequencing artifact, a later analysis removed a few hundred highly shared, low-generation-probability nucleotide sequences. For each public chain, a later analysis derived a clonal expansion index from normalized ranks of inferred template counts within each repertoire. Generation probabilities in a later analysis came from a VDJ recombination model fitted to out-of-frame rearrangements, and those results were checked against IGoR. A later analysis scored TCR-TCR, TCR-HLA and TCR-CMV co-occurrence with hypergeometric tests, applying a repertoire-size bias correction to TCR pairs. A later analysis estimated false discovery rates by permuting HLA or CMV assignments 20 times. In a later analysis, co-occurring TCRs were grouped using DBSCAN, with TCRdist sequence similarity added in when clustering inside HLA-allele-positive subsets. For co-occurrence clustering, repertoires with fewer than 30,000 or more than 120,000 public chains were excluded, along with a handful of repertoires with anomalous nucleotide sharing. The immuneACCESS repertoire file appears here via TCRdb, limited to in-frame rearrangements. These files lack a portion of the clones; in checked studies, under half of the deficit traces to unresolved V genes, and the cause of the others is not known. The V and J calls and clone size are taken from that table; D and trimming were inferred from the DNA. The sample table shows 95,000 to 100,000 clones, and around 85% are seen once. The ten most abundant clones make up about 3.9% of the sample.

The TCR comes from a man younger than 45 in good health and CMV-seronegative. Sample: PBMCs. Recombination joined TRBV9 with TRBJ1-3; 7 middle bases align to TRBD1. The DNA reads TGTGCCAGCAGCGCGCGACAGGGAACTGGAAACACCATATATTTT. It is translated as CASSARQGTGNTIYF.